This T cell receptor (beta chain) was found in a study of beta chain features in type 1 diabetes. Study observations and caveats: Moderate but significant shortening of TCRB CDR3s was recorded in all four CD4+ subsets from Type 1 diabetes patients. Cells with high TCR expression could be over-represented by cDNA sequencing.

The length of the CDR3 is 13 residues. Germline loops: CDR1 MNHEY, CDR2 SVGAGI. V lost 2 bases to trimming and J lost 5 bases; unmatched junction nucleotides: 2. Researchers reported sorting CD4+ naive, central memory, regulatory and stem cell-like memory cells via CD45RO/CCR7/CD25/CD127/CD95/CD27. The whole isolated RNA underwent reverse transcription, so sequencing captured expressed TCRB transcripts. Here immunoSEQ multiplex PCR was the method, and the copy in TCRdb shows in-frame clones only, minus some. The sample lists fewer than 500,000 clones, approximately 14% occurring once. Remarks on this clone: Its matching antigen is unknown.

The clonotype originates from a man aged 25 to 40 in good health. The chain has TRBV6-5 and TRBJ2-5; 7 bases are shared with TRBD1. Sample: naive CD4+ T cells from blood. This CDR3 is CASSYGQVETQYF. CDR3 nucleotides: TGTGCCAGCAGTTACGGACAGGTGGAGACCCAGTACTTC.